A single TCR beta chain is shown here with its context. Germline CDR1 reads MNHEY; CDR2 reads SVGAGI. Trimming cost V 2 bases and J 6 bases, with 10 bases left between them. The CDR3 extends over 13 amino acids. In the source study's methods: Amplification with reference gene primers provided the estimates of nucleated cell counts. The protocol was immunoSEQ multiplex PCR, while the TCRdb copy is restricted to in-frame clones and leaves out a portion. The V and J calls and clone size were taken over from that table, and D and trimming were inferred from the DNA. The sample lists 150,000 to 200,000 clones; around nine tenths were seen once. The data derive from a study of blood T cell repertoires in COVID-19. For the study at large: Nucleic acid was either cDNA or gDNA, and it came from T cells, B-cell-depleted T cells, or PBMCs.

The TCR sequence derives from a man younger than 30 with active or convalescent COVID-19. The rearrangement links TRBV6-5 to TRBJ1-1; D is uncertain. The specimen sequenced was peripheral blood. CDR3 in DNA: TGTGCCAGCAGTTACCGGGTAGAGTCTGAAGCTTTCTTT. It yields the protein CASSYRVESEAFF.